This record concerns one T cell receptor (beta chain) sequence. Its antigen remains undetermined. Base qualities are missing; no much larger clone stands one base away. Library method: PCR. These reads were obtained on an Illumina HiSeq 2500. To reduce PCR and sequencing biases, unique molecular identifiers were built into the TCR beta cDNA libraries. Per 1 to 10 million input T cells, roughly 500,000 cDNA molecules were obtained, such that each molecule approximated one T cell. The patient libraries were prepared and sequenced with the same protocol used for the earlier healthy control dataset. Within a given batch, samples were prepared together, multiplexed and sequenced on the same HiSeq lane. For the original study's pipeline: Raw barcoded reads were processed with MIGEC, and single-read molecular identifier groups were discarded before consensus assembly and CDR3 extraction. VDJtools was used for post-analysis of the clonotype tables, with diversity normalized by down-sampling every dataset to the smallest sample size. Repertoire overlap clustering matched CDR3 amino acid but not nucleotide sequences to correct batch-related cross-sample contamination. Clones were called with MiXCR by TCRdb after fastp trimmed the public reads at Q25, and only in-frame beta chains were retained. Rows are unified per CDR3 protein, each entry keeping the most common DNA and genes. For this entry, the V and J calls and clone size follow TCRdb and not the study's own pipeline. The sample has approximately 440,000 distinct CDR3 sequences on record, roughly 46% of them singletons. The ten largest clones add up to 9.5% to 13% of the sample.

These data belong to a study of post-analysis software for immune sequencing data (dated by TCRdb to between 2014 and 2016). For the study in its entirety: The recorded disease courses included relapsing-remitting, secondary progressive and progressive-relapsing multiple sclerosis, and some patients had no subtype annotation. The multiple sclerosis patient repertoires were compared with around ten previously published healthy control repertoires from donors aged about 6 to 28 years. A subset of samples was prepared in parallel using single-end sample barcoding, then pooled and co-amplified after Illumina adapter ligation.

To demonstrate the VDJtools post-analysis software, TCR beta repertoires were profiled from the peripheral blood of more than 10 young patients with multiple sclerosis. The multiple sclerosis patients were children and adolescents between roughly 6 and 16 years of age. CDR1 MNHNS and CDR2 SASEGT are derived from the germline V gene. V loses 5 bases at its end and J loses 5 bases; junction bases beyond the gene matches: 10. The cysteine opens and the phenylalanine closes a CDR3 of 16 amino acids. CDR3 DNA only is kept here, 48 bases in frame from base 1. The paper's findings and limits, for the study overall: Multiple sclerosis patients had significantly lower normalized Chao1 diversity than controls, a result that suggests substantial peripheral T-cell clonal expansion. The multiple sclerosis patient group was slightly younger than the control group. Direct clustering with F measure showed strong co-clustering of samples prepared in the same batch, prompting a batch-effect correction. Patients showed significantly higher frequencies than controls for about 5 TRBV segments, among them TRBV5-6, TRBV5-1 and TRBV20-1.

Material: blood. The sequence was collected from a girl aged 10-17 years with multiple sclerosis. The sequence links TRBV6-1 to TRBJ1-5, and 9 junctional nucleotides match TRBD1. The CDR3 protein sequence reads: CASSPRDRAMYQPQHF. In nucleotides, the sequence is TGTGCCAGCAGTCCCCGGGACAGGGCAATGTATCAGCCCCAGCATTTT.